This T cell receptor (beta chain) comes out of a study of human T cells and chemical hapten exposure. The library gave individual cDNA molecules unique molecular identifiers. TCRdb fed the RACE reads into MiXCR, producing one record per CDR3 protein. Found here are roughly 100,000 distinct CDR3 sequences, about 10% of them singletons; the top ten hold around 3.4%. Time point given: patch test 1, 2 weeks after DPC sensitization. Treatment in this sample: therapeutic diphenylcyclopropenone sensitization with weekly scalp DPC. Donation of samples came from alopecia patients who were 18 to 70 years old and suitable for DPC. V shed 4 bases and J shed 1 base, with 10 bases lying between them. This CDR3 spans 14 amino acids. CDR1 is SGHTA and CDR2 is FQGNSA in the germline V gene. This clonotype was counted at least ten times.

The clonotype comes from a woman aged 35 to 49 with alopecia areata. Some clones in this sample may be carry-over from other donors' samples. The chain joins TRBV7-2 to TRBJ1-1; D is perhaps TRBD1 (5 bases). Specimen: whole blood, collected in connection with sensitization to the hapten diphenylcyclopropenone (DPC). CDR3 in amino acids: CASSSRGRNTEAFF. The CDR3 DNA is TGTGCCAGCAGCTCACGGGGGAGGAACACTGAAGCTTTCTTT.